The 26 T cell receptor beta chains listed next were all sequenced from one sample in a study of shared clonotypes between healthy human individuals. Here immunoSEQ multiplex PCR was the method, and the copy in TCRdb shows in-frame clones only, minus some. This sample yields 700,000 or so clones, of which around 72% are seen a single time; roughly 1.8% belongs to the top ten. Sequencing used memory CD4+ T cells sorted from blood. The sample's subset: CD45RA-negative fraction. Receptor source: a woman in her twenties or thirties in good health.

The CDR3 sequence is CASSAPGGTFSGNTIYF. The CDR3 DNA sequence: TGTGCCAGCAGCGCTCCCGGGGGGACATTCTCTGGAAACACCATATATTTT. The chain is built from TRBV9 and TRBJ1-3; D is perhaps TRBD1 (6 bases). V lost 3 bases to trimming and J lost 0 bases, with 16 bases between them. The CDR3 sequence is 17 residues long. Germline assignment: CDR1 SGDLS and CDR2 YYNGEE.

The CDR3 loop reads CASSLGDRVGTDTQYF. The CDR3 DNA is TGTGCCAGCAGCTTAGGGGACAGGGTGGGCACAGATACGCAGTATTTT. J is TRBJ2-3 and V is TRBV7-6; 9 positions agree with TRBD1. Looked up from germline, CDR1 is SGHVS and CDR2 is FNYEAQ. This CDR3 region has 16 residues. The V gene end was trimmed by 1 base and the J gene end by 1 base; junction bases not matched to a gene: 3.

V gene TRBV5-1 combines with J gene TRBJ2-5; 9 bases align to TRBD1. This CDR3 has 15 amino acids. Germline-derived CDR1 and CDR2 are SGHRS and YFSETQ. V lost 4 bases and J lost 5; bases outside the gene matches: 9. The CDR3 DNA sequence: TGCGCCAGCAGCGGGACAGGGCCGGCGTTGGAGACCCAGTACTTC. Translated: CASSGTGPALETQYF.

The V call is TRBV5-6, the J call TRBJ2-5; 9 bases are a match to TRBD1. The CDR3 spans 15 residues. The germline V gene has CDR1 SGHDT and CDR2 YYEEEE. V trimming: 0 bases; J trimming: 6 bases; junction bases outside the gene matches: 6. The CDR3 DNA sequence: TGTGCCAGCAGCTTGGTCGGGACAGGGAGCAAGACCCAGTACTTC. The encoded protein is CASSLVGTGSKTQYF. The whole variable domain, remainder taken from reference TRBV5-6 and TRBJ2-5, is DAGVTQSPTHLIKTRGQQVTLRCSPKSGHDTVSWYQQALGQGPQFIFQYYEEEERQRGNFPDRFSGHQFPNYSSELNVNALLLGDSALYLCASSLVGTGSKTQYFGPGTRLLVL.

This chain joins TRBV6-6 and TRBJ2-1, with TRBD1 matching 11 bases. V shed 7 bases, J shed 6 bases, and the junction held 5 bases outside the gene matches. Germline V CDR1 and CDR2: MNHNY, SVGAGI (reference sequence). This CDR3 is built from 14 residues. CDR3 amino acids: CASTSGQGGNEQFF. In DNA, the CDR3 is TGTGCCAGCACCTCGGGACAGGGGGGCAATGAGCAGTTCTTC.

This chain connects TRBV7-6 to TRBJ2-2; 11 nucleotides agree with TRBD1. Trimming cost V 7 bases and J 5 bases; bases outside gene matches: 6. The CDR3 covers 15 residues. CDR1 SGHVS and CDR2 FNYEAQ come from the germline V gene. The CDR3 protein is CASNLGQGVTGELFF. The DNA for the CDR3 is TGTGCCAGCAACCTGGGACAGGGGGTGACCGGGGAGCTGTTTTTT.

This clone occurred many times. The same CDR3 is also encoded by other DNA sequences in this sample. The V call is TRBV7-2, the J call TRBJ2-7; 7 nucleotides line up with TRBD1. Trimming at V came to 5 bases and at J to 3 bases, leaving 7 bases not matched to a gene. The length of the CDR3 is 14 residues. CDR1 and CDR2 (germline): SGHTA, FQGNSA. CDR3 coding DNA: TGTGCCAGCAGCCGCCAACGGGACAGCTACGAGCAGTACTTC. It translates to CASSRQRDSYEQYF.

The V call is TRBV9, the J call TRBJ1-2, with D possibly being TRBD1 (6 bases). Trimming cost V 4 bases and J 2 bases, with 12 bases left between them. This CDR3 contains 14 residues. CDR1 is SGDLS and CDR2 is YYNGEE in the germline V gene. In DNA form, the CDR3 reads TGTGCCAGCAGCATGACCGGGACAAACTATGGCTACACCTTC. Protein product: CASSMTGTNYGYTF.

As regards this clone: A much larger clone sits a single nucleotide away, making a read error possible. The chain has TRBV7-6 and TRBJ2-1; TRBD2 might be the D (6 bases). From germline, CDR1 is SGHVS and CDR2 FNYEAQ. Trimming stripped 5 bases from V and 6 bases from J, with 8 bases between. The CDR3 is 12 amino acids. The CDR3 sequence is CASSPGGNEQFF. The CDR3 DNA reads TGTGCCAGCAGCCCCGGGGGCAATGAGCAGTTCTTC.

The chain uses TRBV6-1 and TRBJ2-1; 8 bases align to TRBD2. Germline V CDR1 and CDR2: MNHNS, SASEGT. Trimming removed 8 bases from V and 2 bases from J; junction bases left unmatched: 5. This CDR3 is built from 14 residues. The CDR3 spells CASSILAAYNEQFF. CDR3 bases: TGTGCCAGCTCTATACTAGCGGCCTACAATGAGCAGTTCTTC.

This chain links TRBV18 with TRBJ1-1, with D possibly TRBD1 on 5 matching bases. Germline V lookup: CDR1 KGHSH, CDR2 LQKENI. This CDR3 has 16 amino acids. The V end lost 3 bases, the J end lost 1 base, and 15 bases lay between the germline ends. CDR3: CASSPQVGGKNTEAFF. The DNA for the CDR3 is TGTGCCAGCTCACCTCAAGTGGGGGGAAAGAACACTGAAGCTTTCTTT.

The chain joins TRBV28 to TRBJ1-2, with D maybe TRBD1 (6 bases). The germline gives CDR1 MDHEN, CDR2 SYDVKM. The CDR3 has 13 amino acids. Trimming left V 6 bases short and J 6 bases short, with 14 bases between. CDR3 nucleotide sequence: TGTGCCAGCAGACAAACAGGGATGGATGGCTACACCTTC. It is translated as CASRQTGMDGYTF.

The chain employs TRBV6-6 and TRBJ1-4; 9 bases agree with TRBD1. The CDR3 sequence is 15 residues long. Germline-derived CDR1 and CDR2 are MNHNY and SVGAGI (reference sequence). The V segment lost 6 bases and the J segment 3 bases; nucleotides outside the gene matches: 5. The CDR3 nucleotides read TGTGCCAGCAGCAAGGACAGGGGCGCTAATGAAAAACTGTTTTTT. As protein: CASSKDRGANEKLFF.

The V gene is TRBV7-2, the J gene TRBJ2-1; D not certain. Germline CDR1 SGHTA, CDR2 FQGNSA. There are 11 residues in the CDR3. V shed 5 bases and J shed 8 bases, with 7 bases lying between them. The DNA for the CDR3 is TGTGCCAGCAGCCCAAATTATGAGCAGTTCTTC. It specifies CASSPNYEQFF. The entire variable domain, with the rest obtained from reference TRBV7-2 and TRBJ2-1, is as follows: GAGVSQSPSNKVTEKGKDVELRCDPISGHTALYWYRQSLGQGLEFLIYFQGNSAPDKSGLPSDRFSAERTGGSVSTLTIQRTQQEDSAVYLCASSPNYEQFFGPGTRLTVL.

The chain uses TRBV25-1 and TRBJ2-1; D may be TRBD2 (6 bases). V lost 7 bases, J lost 6 bases, and 19 bases lay in between. This CDR3 is 15 amino acids long. CDR1 is MGHDK, CDR2 SYGVNS, per germline. The CDR3 region has the DNA TGTGCCAGCACGTCCCGGGACCACGGGGGCAATGAGCAGTTCTTC. It translates to CASTSRDHGGNEQFF.

The chain combines TRBV29-1 with TRBJ2-7; TRBD2 agrees at 8 bases. This CDR3 contains 16 residues. V lost 0 bases, J lost 0 bases, and 7 bases stayed unmatched. Germline V gene data show CDR1 as SQVTM and CDR2 as ANQGSEA. This CDR3 reads CSVEEGRSGSSYEQYF. The CDR3 DNA reads TGCAGCGTTGAAGAGGGACGAAGCGGGAGCTCCTACGAGCAGTACTTC.

J is TRBJ1-1 and V is TRBV6-1; no clear D gene. The CDR3 sequence is 13 residues long. CDR1 and CDR2 from the germline V gene are MNHNS and SASEGT. V lost 7 bases and J 1 base, leaving 10 bases between the germline ends. The CDR3: CASKTTENTEAFF. Written as DNA, the CDR3 is TGTGCCAGCAAAACCACCGAGAACACTGAAGCTTTCTTT.

V is TRBV6-1 and J is TRBJ2-5, with TRBD2 matching over 9 bases. J gave up 4 bases and V 4 bases, and 13 bases lay outside the gene matches. This CDR3 spans 17 amino acids. The germline gives CDR1 MNHNS, CDR2 SASEGT. CDR3: CASSGGSGSSIVETQYF. DNA of the CDR3: TGTGCCAGCAGTGGTGGTAGCGGGAGTTCGATTGTAGAGACCCAGTACTTC.

The chain is built from TRBV6-1 and TRBJ2-7, with 7 bases identical to TRBD2. The V and J ends lost 7 bases and 6 bases, in that order; junction bases with no gene match: 15. CDR1 is MNHNS and CDR2 is SASEGT in the germline V gene. This CDR3 region has 15 residues. The CDR3 DNA is TGTGCCAGCAAATACCGTGGACTAGGTCTTAGCGAGCAGTACTTC. Its protein is CASKYRGLGLSEQYF.

The gene calls are TRBV5-5 and TRBJ1-2; D gene unclear. This CDR3 contains 14 residues. In germline, CDR1 is SGHKS, CDR2 YYEKEE (reference sequence). Between the trimmed V and J ends, which lost 4 bases and 6 bases, there was a span of 16 bases. The CDR3 DNA reads as TGTGCCAGCAGCCTAGATAGACCAACGCATGGCTACACCTTC. This translates into CASSLDRPTHGYTF.

The J gene is TRBJ2-7, the V gene TRBV10-3; 8 bases are a match to TRBD2. The V gene end was trimmed by 10 bases and the J gene end by 2 bases; junction bases not matched to a gene: 19. The germline CDR1 and CDR2 sequences are ENHRY and SYGVKD. The length of the CDR3 is 17 residues. This chain's CDR3 is CATARKGSGTSTYEQYF. DNA for the CDR3: TGTGCCACCGCCCGCAAGGGTAGCGGGACTTCGACCTACGAGCAGTACTTC.

This chain joins TRBV28 and TRBJ2-4; unclear D gene. The CDR3 sequence is 12 residues long. Between the trimmed V and J ends, which lost 8 bases and 2 bases, there was a span of 7 bases. Germline V gene sequence: CDR1 MDHEN, CDR2 SYDVKM. The CDR3 region is CASGSPKNIQYF. CDR3 DNA sequence: TGTGCCAGCGGATCTCCCAAAAACATTCAGTACTTC.

The chain employs TRBV7-9 and TRBJ1-1; no clear D. Germline loops: CDR1 SEHNR, CDR2 FQNEAQ (reference sequence). Trimming took 5 bases from V and 0 from J, leaving 4 bases between them. The CDR3 sequence is 12 residues long. CDR3 coding DNA: TGTGCCAGCAGCAAAGTGAACACTGAAGCTTTCTTT. Residues: CASSKVNTEAFF.

The chain joins TRBV5-1 to TRBJ2-6; tentatively, D is TRBD1 or TRBD2 (5 bases each). The germline gives CDR1 SGHRS, CDR2 YFSETQ. The CDR3 runs to 19 residues. V was clipped by 4 bases and J by 4 bases, with 24 bases between them. The chain's CDR3 is CASSTTPGRIGSGANVLTF. CDR3 nucleotide sequence: TGCGCCAGCAGCACCACCCCGGGACGCATTGGCTCCGGGGCCAACGTCCTGACTTTC.

This clone was counted a few times. This chain uses TRBV2 with TRBJ2-7; D is possibly TRBD2 (7 bases). The V end lost 3 bases, the J end lost 5 bases, and 17 bases lay between the germline ends. CDR3 length equals 15 residues. Germline CDR1 is SNHLY and CDR2 is FYNNEI. The CDR3 coding sequence is TGTGCCAGCAGTGATTTCCAGGGGAGGGCTAACGAGCAGTACTTC. This translates into CASSDFQGRANEQYF.

This clone appeared a single time. Other DNA variants within this sample encode the same CDR3. The rearrangement links TRBV5-1 to TRBJ2-3, with a weak D call TRBD1 (6 bases). V lost 4 bases and J 2 bases, leaving 11 bases between the germline ends. Looked up from germline, CDR1 is SGHRS and CDR2 is YFSETQ. CDR3 size: 14 residues. In DNA form, the CDR3 reads TGCGCCAGCAGCCCCGGACAGTCCACAGATACGCAGTATTTT. Translating gives CASSPGQSTDTQYF.